This T cell receptor (beta chain) was sequenced for a study of blood T cell repertoires in COVID-19. As for the study in general: Acute and convalescent COVID-19 specimens originated in the United States, Italy and Spain. Sources were T cells, B-cell-depleted T cells, or PBMCs; the material itself was cDNA or gDNA.

The CDR3 spans 13 residues. CDR1 SNHLY and CDR2 FYNNEI come from the germline V gene. V was cut by 8 bases and J by 6 bases, with 17 bases left in between. Authors' processing steps: Estimated nucleated cell counts came from reference gene primer amplification. TCRdb's table, derived via immunoSEQ multiplex PCR, lists solely in-frame clones and lacks some. That table is the source of V, J and clone size, and D and trimming were worked out from the DNA. The table shows about 210,000 clones, with roughly 86% occurring only once. The sequence was collected from a middle-aged woman with acute or convalescent COVID-19. The sample was peripheral blood. The chain has TRBV2 and TRBJ2-7, with D tentatively TRBD1 (6 bases). Here the CDR3 DNA reads TGTGCCAGCGGTGGGACACTGCGCGGCGAGCAGTACTTC. This gives the protein CASGGTLRGEQYF.